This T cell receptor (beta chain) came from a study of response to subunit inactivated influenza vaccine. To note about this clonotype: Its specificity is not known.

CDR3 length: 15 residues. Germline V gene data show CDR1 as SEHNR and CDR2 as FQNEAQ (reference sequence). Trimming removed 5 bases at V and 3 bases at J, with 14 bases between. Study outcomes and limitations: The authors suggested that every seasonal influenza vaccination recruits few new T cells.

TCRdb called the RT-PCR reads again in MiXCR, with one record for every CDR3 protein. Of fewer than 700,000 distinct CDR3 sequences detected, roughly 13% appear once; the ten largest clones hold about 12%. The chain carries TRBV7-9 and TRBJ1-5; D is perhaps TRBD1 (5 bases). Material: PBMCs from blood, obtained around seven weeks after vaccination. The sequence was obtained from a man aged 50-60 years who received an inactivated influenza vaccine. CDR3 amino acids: CASSQSGGVNQPQHF. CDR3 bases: TGTGCCAGCAGCCAAAGCGGGGGGGTCAATCAGCCCCAGCATTTT.